The clone carrying this TCR beta chain was seen only once. This entry comes from a study of blood T cell repertoires in COVID-19. TCRdb keeps only in-frame clones here, not all; method: immunoSEQ multiplex PCR. The repertoire has approximately 210,000 clones, just under 85% of them found once; the top ten carry about 5.1%. Deletions cut 4 bases from V and 4 bases from J, with 10 bases between. CDR1 is SEHNR and CDR2 is FQNEAQ in the germline V gene (reference sequence). CDR3 length equals 13 residues. The receptor's source is a woman in her seventies with active or convalescent COVID-19. The rearrangement uses TRBV7-9 and TRBJ1-2; D unclear. The source material was peripheral blood. The CDR3 nucleotides read TGTGCCAGCAGCTCTAATCCGGGCTATGGCTACACCTTC. Protein product: CASSSNPGYGYTF.